Below, one TCR beta chain is given with its context. Its antigen has not been determined. No base qualities exist here, and no much larger clone lies one base off it. Reads for this sample came from an Illumina HiSeq 2000. Multiplex PCR amplification was used to generate the TCR beta chain libraries. The amplified TCR beta chain products were analyzed by high-throughput sequencing. The public reads were reprocessed in TCRdb via fastp at Q25 and MiXCR, keeping in-frame beta chains. Records with the same CDR3 protein are collapsed into one entry carrying the most frequent genes and DNA. This sample has approximately 47,000 distinct CDR3 sequences in its table, and around 23% of those were observed once. The top ten hold over 6.5% of the sample. This sample was taken from a study of breast tumors, draining lymph nodes, adjacent tissues (dated by TCRdb to the mid-2010s). General notes on the study: TCR beta repertoires were compared across tumor, adjacent nontumor tissue and axillary lymph nodes obtained from breast cancer patients. In human breast cancer, the study set out to assess how tumor, surrounding tissue and draining lymph node repertoires relate to one another and whether T cells might be exchanged between them. What the research found in general, with its limitations: The data were considered consistent with the idea that most tumor T cells come from the lymph node and then expand in tumor tissue. In luminal-like breast cancer, tumor and nontumor tissue repertoires resembled each other significantly more than in basal-like breast cancer. Tumors showed preferential V and J gene usage, and their T-cell repertoire diversity fell below that of lymph nodes yet above that of nontumor tissue. The conclusion that tumor T cells originate in lymph nodes was presented as consistent with a hypothesis rather than as directly demonstrated.

V and J lose 5 bases and 7 bases, and a span of 17 bases separates them. CDR3 length: 14 amino acids, cysteine to phenylalanine. The CDR3 DNA has 42 bases and is translated from base 1. Via the germline V gene, CDR1 is MDHEN and CDR2 SYDVKM. The sequence is built from TRBV28 and TRBJ1-2; perhaps TRBD1 is the D gene, with 6 bases matching. The material sequenced was breast tumor tissue. This receptor was identified in a female donor with breast cancer. Some clones in this sample may be carry-over from other donors' samples. The nucleotide sequence reads TGTGCCAGCAGTGAGACCGGGGGGCAGAGTGGCTACACCTTC. Translated, this gives CASSETGGQSGYTF.